These 8 T cell receptor beta chains were sequenced from one sample in a study of cytomegalovirus exposure and HLA in healthy donors. The study ran its PCR with 60 Vbeta and 13 Jbeta primers. Sequenced by immunoSEQ multiplex PCR; TCRdb stores in-frame clones only, minus some. The sample lists roughly 73,000 clones; about four fifths were seen once. The sequenced sample was PBMCs. These receptors all come from a woman aged 45-65 years in good health and CMV-seronegative.

The chain recombines TRBV28 with TRBJ2-4, with D possibly TRBD2 on 6 matching bases. Germline CDR1 is MDHEN and CDR2 is SYDVKM. V shed 2 bases and J shed 5 bases, with 16 bases lying between them. This CDR3 has 16 amino acids. CDR3 sequence (DNA): TGTGCCAGCAGTTTAGGGCGCACTAGCCTGCAAAACATTCAGTACTTC. Protein product: CASSLGRTSLQNIQYF.

V gene TRBV7-2 combines with J gene TRBJ2-7; 8 nucleotides agree with TRBD1. Unmatched junction bases numbered 10, after V lost 5 bases and J lost 4 bases. CDR1 and CDR2 (germline): SGHTA, FQGNSA. The CDR3 covers 15 residues. DNA of the CDR3: TGTGCCAGCAGCCTGACGTCAGGGGGCGGATACGAGCAGTACGTC. This codes for CASSLTSGGGYEQYV.

This chain links TRBV15 with TRBJ2-3; TRBD1 is a possible D gene (6 bases). The germline gives CDR1 LNHNV, CDR2 YYDKDF (reference sequence). V gave up 2 bases and J gave up 8 bases, with 20 bases separating them. The CDR3 is made up of 16 amino acids. CDR3 DNA: TGTGCCACCAGCAGACAACAGGGATTATCGCCTCGTACGCAGTATTTT. Protein: CATSRQQGLSPRTQYF.

The chain couples TRBV15 to TRBJ1-2, with TRBD1 matching 8 bases. Trimming took 3 bases from V and 5 from J; bases not matched to a gene: 8. The CDR3 totals 15 residues. Per germline, CDR1 LNHNV and CDR2 YYDKDF (reference sequence). CDR3 nucleotide sequence: TGTGCCACCAGCAGGGACGGGACAGGCGGTTATGGCTACACCTTC. As protein: CATSRDGTGGYGYTF.

As regards this clone: The same CDR3 can be traced to other DNA sequences in this sample. V usage is TRBV30 and J usage is TRBJ1-1, with TRBD1 matching 7 bases. CDR1 and CDR2 (germline): GTSNPN, SVGIG (reference sequence). This CDR3 has 13 residues. Trimming at V came to 3 bases and at J to 2 bases, leaving 3 bases not matched to a gene. This CDR3 is CAWSPGGNTEAFF. The CDR3 DNA reads TGTGCCTGGAGCCCAGGGGGAAACACTGAAGCTTTCTTT.

The chain carries TRBV7-9 and TRBJ1-4; D may be TRBD1 (6 bases). This CDR3 region has 16 residues. Germline CDR1 and CDR2: SEHNR and FQNEAQ (reference sequence). Trimming took off 5 bases at V and 8 bases at J, with 21 bases between the two ends. CDR3 in DNA: TGTGCCAGCAGCCTCTATACGTACAGGGTGGCGGAAAAACTGTTTTTT. Its translation: CASSLYTYRVAEKLFF.

The CDR3 loop is CASSLLWPRSAEAFF. CDR3 sequence (DNA): TGTGCCAGCAGCCTGTTGTGGCCAAGAAGTGCTGAAGCTTTCTTT. The gene calls are TRBV5-6 and TRBJ1-1; D gene unclear. Trimming took off 4 bases at V and 6 bases at J, with 19 bases between the two ends. The CDR3 loop spans 15 amino acids. Germline CDR1 SGHDT, CDR2 YYEEEE.

This chain links TRBV4-1 with TRBJ2-1, with D perhaps TRBD2 (5 bases). In germline, CDR1 is MGHRA, CDR2 YSYEKL. Trimming left V 10 bases short and J 3 bases short, with 13 bases between. There are 13 residues in the CDR3. CDR3 loop: CATTRTSYNEQFF. The CDR3 coding sequence is TGCGCCACCACCCGCACTAGCTACAATGAGCAGTTCTTC.